Following are 12 T cell receptor beta chains from one sample sequenced in a study of blood T cell repertoires in COVID-19. Data came from immunoSEQ multiplex PCR; TCRdb stores just in-frame clones and leaves some out. The data contain about 130,000 clones, 86% of them seen just once; the ten biggest clones take up 9.5% to 12%. The sample consisted of peripheral blood. These receptors all stem from a woman aged 70-85 years with COVID-19, enrolled during active disease.

This clone was found once. The V gene is TRBV4-1, the J gene TRBJ2-2, with no clear D. Trimming took off 3 bases at V and 2 bases at J, with 7 bases between the two ends. The CDR3 contains 14 residues. Germline V gene data show CDR1 as MGHRA and CDR2 as YSYEKL. CDR3 sequence reads: CASSQVSNTGELFF. The CDR3 nucleotides are TGCGCCAGCAGCCAGGTTAGCAACACCGGGGAGCTGTTTTTT.

The genes are TRBV28 and TRBJ2-5; TRBD1 matches 11 bases. The CDR3 covers 15 residues. The germline CDR1 and CDR2 sequences are MDHEN and SYDVKM. Trimming at V came to 6 bases and at J to 4 bases, leaving 7 bases not matched to a gene. The CDR3 DNA follows: TGTGCCAGCAGCCCCGGGACAGGGGGTGGAGAGACCCAGTACTTC. The encoded protein is CASSPGTGGGETQYF. Full variable domain (rest looked up from reference TRBV28 and TRBJ2-5): DVKVTQSSRYLVKRTGEKVFLECVQDMDHENMFWYRQDPGLGLRLIYFSYDVKMKEKGDIPEGYSVSREKKERFSLILESASTNQTSMYLCASSPGTGGGETQYFGPGTRLLVL.

The J gene is TRBJ1-5, the V gene TRBV28, with a possible D match to TRBD1 (6 bases). The CDR3 is 14 amino acids. Germline CDR1 is MDHEN and CDR2 is SYDVKM. Trimming cost V 7 bases and J 3 bases, with 13 bases left between them. CDR3 sequence: CASNEGGDNQPQHF. DNA of the CDR3: TGTGCCAGCAACGAGGGGGGGGACAATCAGCCCCAGCATTTT.

The V call is TRBV2, the J call TRBJ2-7; 12 bases align to TRBD1. V dropped 7 bases and J dropped 6; count of bases not matched to a gene: 4. CDR1 is SNHLY and CDR2 is FYNNEI in the germline V gene. The CDR3 is made up of 13 amino acids. Here the CDR3 DNA reads TGTGCCAGCAAGGGACAGGGGGCGTCCGAGCAGTACTTC. Translated, it gives CASKGQGASEQYF.

The J gene is TRBJ1-4, the V gene TRBV4-1; 7 bases fit TRBD1. J gave up 8 bases and V 3 bases, and 9 bases lay outside the gene matches. The CDR3 extends over 15 amino acids. Germline CDR1 MGHRA, CDR2 YSYEKL. The CDR3, as DNA: TGCGCCAGCAGCCACCCCGACAGGGTAGACGAAAAACTGTTTTTT. This translates into CASSHPDRVDEKLFF.

This chain connects TRBV7-2 to TRBJ2-7; D may be TRBD1 (6 bases). Germline loops: CDR1 SGHTA, CDR2 FQGNSA. This CDR3 comprises 13 residues. Deletions cut 5 bases from V and 6 bases from J, with 14 bases between. The CDR3 DNA sequence: TGTGCCAGCAGCCGACCGGACAGCCGCGAGCAGTACTTC. Residues: CASSRPDSREQYF.

The chain carries TRBV7-3 and TRBJ2-7; 11 bases are shared with TRBD1. This CDR3 is built from 17 residues. Trimming cost V 11 bases and J 2 bases; bases outside gene matches: 17. Germline V lookup: CDR1 SGHTA, CDR2 FQGTGA. The DNA of the CDR3 is TGTGCCGCCTCCCCCCCTAAGTCGGACAGGGGGCCCTACGAGCAGTACTTC. Its translation is CAASPPKSDRGPYEQYF.

The chain carries TRBV7-9 and TRBJ1-4; D unresolved. The CDR3 length is 14 residues. The germline V gene encodes CDR1 SEHNR and CDR2 FQNEAQ (reference sequence). Trimming took 5 bases from V and 4 from J, leaving 11 bases between them. The CDR3 is CASSPRRSNEKLFF. Written as DNA, the CDR3 is TGTGCCAGCAGCCCCCGTAGGAGTAATGAAAAACTGTTTTTT.

In regard to this clone: The junction departs from germline at one end; a sequencing error may be responsible. Other nucleotide sequences from this sample produce the same CDR3. The rearrangement uses TRBV6-6 and TRBJ2-7; the D gene is possibly TRBD2 (5 bases). This CDR3 is 15 amino acids long. The V gene's germline CDR1 is MNHNY and CDR2 SVGAGI (reference sequence). The CDR3 DNA follows: TGTGCCAGCAGTCGTCCCGGGGTACAAGGACCCGAGCAATACTTC. Translated: CASSRPGVQGPEQYF.

V is TRBV6-1 and J is TRBJ2-3, with 10 bases identical to TRBD2. This CDR3 spans 16 amino acids. V dropped 3 bases and J dropped 6; count of bases not matched to a gene: 9. CDR1 and CDR2 (germline): MNHNS, SASEGT. Here the CDR3 DNA reads TGTGCCAGCAGTGAGACCCAGCGGGGGGGCAGCGATACGCAGTATTTT. The encoded protein is CASSETQRGGSDTQYF.

The chain has TRBV18 and TRBJ2-3; D is possibly TRBD1 (6 bases). The CDR3 is 13 amino acids. Trimming took off 5 bases at V and 6 bases at J, with 12 bases between the two ends. CDR1 is KGHSH and CDR2 is LQKENI in the germline V gene. The CDR3 spells CASSSGQPDTQYF. The CDR3 DNA reads as TGTGCCAGCTCAAGCGGACAGCCGGATACGCAGTATTTT.

The chain links TRBV7-2 to TRBJ1-5; 7 bases are shared with TRBD1. With 5 bases clipped from V and 2 bases from J, the junction kept 6 bases outside the gene matches. CDR1 SGHTA and CDR2 FQGNSA come from the germline V gene. The length of the CDR3 is 15 residues. Here the CDR3 reads CASSENRGGNQPQHF. CDR3 DNA: TGTGCCAGCAGCGAAAACAGGGGAGGCAATCAGCCCCAGCATTTT.